The 11 T cell receptor beta chains below were found in one sample sequenced in a study of blood T cell repertoires in COVID-19. Repertoires were generated with immunoSEQ multiplex PCR, while TCRdb's copy carries only in-frame clones and drops some. The sample has 130,000 or so clones, 86% seen once. The source material was peripheral blood. These receptors originate from a man in his forties or fifties with acute or convalescent COVID-19.

On this clone itself: Other DNA sequences in this sample translate to the same CDR3. V usage is TRBV11-3 and J usage is TRBJ2-3; no clear D gene. This CDR3 is built from 13 residues. CDR1 and CDR2 from the germline V gene are SGHNT and YENEEA. The V end lost 3 bases, the J end lost 0 bases, and 4 bases lay between the germline ends. CDR3 residues: CASSLSSTDTQYF. The CDR3 region has the DNA TGTGCCAGCAGCTTGAGTAGCACAGATACGCAGTATTTT.

The genes are TRBV27 and TRBJ2-1; 8 nucleotides match TRBD1. The CDR3 sequence is 17 residues long. The J segment lost 0 bases and the V segment lost 5 bases, leaving 9 bases of the junction unmatched. Germline lookup yields CDR1 MNHEY and CDR2 SMNVEV (reference sequence). The CDR3 DNA sequence: TGTGCCAGCAGTCCTCCTCCCAGGGGGCTCTCCTACAATGAGCAGTTCTTC. It codes for CASSPPPRGLSYNEQFF.

This clone was recorded once. The chain uses TRBV11-3 and TRBJ2-1; D not resolved. CDR3 length equals 12 residues. Trimming shortened V by 6 bases and J by 6 bases, and 9 bases separated the two germline ends. The V gene's germline CDR1 is SGHNT and CDR2 YENEEA. The CDR3 sequence: CASSSLSNEQFF. The CDR3, as DNA: TGTGCCAGCAGTTCCCTCTCCAATGAGCAGTTCTTC.

The chain combines TRBV30 with TRBJ1-2; D possibly corresponds to TRBD1 (5 bases). CDR3 length equals 12 residues. Germline V gene data show CDR1 as GTSNPN and CDR2 as SVGIG (reference sequence). Trimming shortened V by 3 bases and J by 7 bases, and 12 bases separated the two germline ends. CDR3 region: CAWSGGRGGYTF. DNA of the CDR3: TGTGCCTGGAGCGGAGGGAGGGGTGGCTACACCTTC.

The chain links TRBV7-9 to TRBJ2-1; TRBD2 matches 9 bases. Germline V gene data show CDR1 as SEHNR and CDR2 as FQNEAQ (reference sequence). The CDR3 runs to 14 residues. Trimming removed 7 bases from V and 3 bases from J; junction bases left unmatched: 4. The CDR3 region is CASTGLANYNEQFF. CDR3 sequence (DNA): TGTGCCAGCACCGGACTAGCGAACTACAATGAGCAGTTCTTC.

The gene calls are TRBV11-1 and TRBJ1-1, with D possibly being TRBD1 (5 bases). There are 16 residues in the CDR3. CDR1 is SGHAT, CDR2 FQDESV, per germline (reference sequence). V was pared by 2 bases and J by 0 bases, with 13 bases between. The CDR3 nucleotides read TGTGCCAGCAGCTTAAGGTCAGGGATCCTGAACACTGAAGCTTTCTTT. Encoded protein: CASSLRSGILNTEAFF.

The V call is TRBV10-3, the J call TRBJ2-2; 11 positions match TRBD2. The CDR3 runs 15 residues. Looked up from germline, CDR1 is ENHRY and CDR2 is SYGVKD. V lost 5 bases, J lost 4 bases, and 3 bases stayed unmatched. The CDR3 nucleotides read TGTGCCATCAGTACTAGCGGGGGAGGCACCGGGGAGCTGTTTTTT. Its protein is CAISTSGGGTGELFF.

This clone was seen just once. CDR3 residues: CASSVDGGNTEAFF. As DNA, the CDR3 is TGTGCCAGCAGCGTAGACGGAGGGAACACTGAAGCTTTCTTT. The chain couples TRBV9 to TRBJ1-1, with unresolved D. This CDR3 is built from 14 residues. The V gene lost 0 bases and the J gene lost 1 base, with 7 bases spanning the gap. Germline loops: CDR1 SGDLS, CDR2 YYNGEE.

The J gene is TRBJ2-7, the V gene TRBV5-1; TRBD1 is a possible D gene (6 bases). The CDR3 covers 14 residues. Trimming took off 4 bases at V and 2 bases at J, with 13 bases between the two ends. Germline CDR1 is SGHRS and CDR2 is YFSETQ. The CDR3 bases are TGCGCCAGCAGCCCGGGGACATCTACCTACGAGCAGTACTTC. Translation: CASSPGTSTYEQYF.

The chain employs TRBV11-2 and TRBJ2-1, with D maybe TRBD2 (5 bases). Germline CDR1 is SGHAT and CDR2 is FQNNGV. CDR3 size: 16 residues. V lost 4 bases and J 0 bases, leaving 13 bases between the germline ends. CDR3 DNA: TGTGCCAGCAGCTCTAGGACTTTAAGCTCCTACAATGAGCAGTTCTTC. It is translated as CASSSRTLSSYNEQFF.

V gene TRBV15 combines with J gene TRBJ1-3, with D maybe TRBD1 (5 bases). Germline V gene sequence: CDR1 LNHNV, CDR2 YYDKDF (reference sequence). The CDR3 consists of 16 residues. Trimming took off 3 bases at V and 0 bases at J, with 12 bases between the two ends. The chain's CDR3 is CATSSVTGFSGNTIYF. The CDR3 DNA follows: TGTGCCACCAGCAGCGTAACAGGTTTCTCTGGAAACACCATATATTTT.